This T cell receptor beta chain derives from a study of blood T cell repertoires in COVID-19. Clones were read by immunoSEQ multiplex PCR, and TCRdb kept only the in-frame ones, dropping some. The sample includes about 180,000 clones, 89% seen only once; the top ten take 2% to 2.5%. CDR3 length equals 13 residues. Trimming pared 3 bases from V and 13 bases from J, leaving 16 bases between. CDR1 and CDR2 from the germline V gene are MNHNS and SASEGT. The sequencing input was PBMCs or T cells enriched from blood (not recorded which). The origin of this receptor is a woman aged 40-49 years with acute COVID-19. The chain couples TRBV6-1 to TRBJ2-1; the D gene is possibly TRBD2 (6 bases). The CDR3 is CASSDEGLAYQFF. For the CDR3, the DNA is TGTGCCAGCAGTGATGAGGGACTCGCATATCAGTTCTTC.